This T cell receptor (beta chain) was captured by sequencing in a study of a mutant IDH1 vaccine in newly diagnosed glioma. Study overall: Patients got their first vaccination 4-6 weeks after radiotherapy alone, or with temozolomide cycles. In the visit schedule, V12 fell in week 35, while V13 fell in week 47.

Remarks on this clone: The antigen remains unidentified.

This table comes from immunoSEQ multiplex PCR, and its TCRdb copy is limited to in-frame clones, with some not included. The sample has about 50,000 clones, roughly 72% seen once. The CDR3 is 12 residues long. Trimming cost V 3 bases and J 6 bases; bases outside gene matches: 2. Germline V gene data show CDR1 as SGHRS and CDR2 as YFSETQ. Time point reported: week 47, end of study. Topical imiquimod accompanied each vaccine dose, which consisted of 300 ug of mutant IDH1 20-mer peptide. New WHO grade 3 or 4 IDH1-mutant, ATRX-lost astrocytomas were present in all donors. This clonotype was obtained from a middle-aged woman with glioma. Some clones in this sample may be carry-over from other donors' samples. Here the sequenced sample was PBMCs, taken from a glioma patient whose treatment included an IDH1 peptide vaccine. The V gene is TRBV5-1, the J gene TRBJ1-2, with TRBD1 matching 7 bases. CDR3 coding DNA: TGCGCCAGCAGCTCAGGGGGTCATGGCTACACCTTC. As protein: CASSSGGHGYTF.